Below, 7 T cell receptor beta chains from the same sample are listed, as sequenced in a study of T cell repertoires in cytomegalovirus infection. In TCRdb, the reads were re-called with MiXCR into one record per CDR3 protein. The sample carries some 400,000 distinct CDR3 sequences, roughly 31% recorded once. The sequencing input was PBMCs. These TCRs come from a human donor in good health (CMV status not recorded). Some clones in this sample may be carry-over from other donors' samples.

This clonotype was detected only a few times. The genes are TRBV25-1 and TRBJ2-1, with TRBD2 matching 11 bases. The V segment lost 4 bases and the J segment 1 base; nucleotides outside the gene matches: 3. The germline V gene encodes CDR1 MGHDK and CDR2 SYGVNS. The CDR3 loop spans 16 amino acids. CDR3 coding DNA: TGTGCCAGCAGTGGGCTAGCGGGGGGATCCTACAATGAGCAGTTCTTC. This translates into CASSGLAGGSYNEQFF.

The table lists this clonotype with a count of one. This could be a read error, since a much larger clone is one nucleotide away. The CDR3 region has the DNA TGTGCCAGCAGCTTAGGACTAGCGAGCCAAGAGACCCAGTACTTC. As protein: CASSLGLASQETQYF. The rearrangement uses TRBV7-8 and TRBJ2-5, with 8 bases fitting TRBD2. J lost 1 base, V lost 1 base, and 2 bases had no gene match. The CDR3 is made up of 15 amino acids. Looked up from germline, CDR1 is SGHVS and CDR2 is FQNEAQ.

This clonotype turned up a few times. The V call is TRBV4-3, the J call TRBJ1-2; TRBD1 might be the D (6 bases). The CDR3 consists of 18 residues. Germline CDR1 is LGHNA and CDR2 is YSLEER. V was shortened by 2 bases and J by 7 bases, with 26 bases between the two germline ends. In DNA, the CDR3 is TGCGCCAGCAGCCAACCGAGGAGGGGGACCCGGGAGGGCAGTGGCTACACCTTC. Amino acid sequence: CASSQPRRGTREGSGYTF.

This clonotype appeared many times. V gene TRBV7-2 combines with J gene TRBJ1-2, with 7 bases that match TRBD1. This CDR3 is 14 amino acids long. V gave up 5 bases and J gave up 7 bases; unmatched junction bases: 10. Germline-derived CDR1 and CDR2 are SGHTA and FQGNSA. The CDR3 coding sequence is TGTGCCAGCAGCCTCGACCGGGACAGCGGTGGCTACACCTTC. Translation: CASSLDRDSGGYTF.

About this clonotype itself: A much larger clone sits a single nucleotide away, making a read error possible. The J gene is TRBJ2-7, the V gene TRBV7-2; the D is unclear. Per the germline V gene, CDR1 is SGHTA and CDR2 is FQGNSA. CDR3 length: 13 residues. Here the CDR3 reads CGSSSLERHEQYF. DNA of the CDR3: TGTGGCAGCAGCTCCCTAGAACGCCACGAGCAGTACTTC.

The table lists this clonotype with a few counts. The rearrangement uses TRBV4-3 and TRBJ1-2, with no clear D. The CDR3 contains 12 residues. V was shortened by 3 bases and J by 8 bases, with 10 bases between the two germline ends. The germline V gene encodes CDR1 LGHNA and CDR2 YSLEER. CDR3 amino acids: CASSQGGSGYTF. Written as DNA, the CDR3 is TGCGCCAGCAGCCAGGGAGGGAGCGGCTACACCTTC.

This rearrangement joins TRBV5-8 to TRBJ2-1; a weak D match, TRBD1 (6 bases). V lost 7 bases and J lost 0, with 20 bases in between. Germline V gives CDR1 SGHTS, CDR2 YDEGEE. This CDR3 has 17 amino acids. CDR3 residues: CASDPGDIPSSYNEQFF. The CDR3 coding sequence is TGTGCCAGCGACCCCGGGGACATCCCCTCCTCCTACAATGAGCAGTTCTTC.